The next 32 T cell receptor beta chains were all read from a single sample in a study of T cells in Graves' hyperthyroidism and ophthalmopathy. RNA transcripts yielded amplified TCR beta CDR3 regions. Carried out on the TCR CDR3, a first-round RT-PCR used the HTBI primer set. TCRdb processed the multiplex PCR reads anew with MiXCR; each CDR3 protein has one entry. The sample yields 600,000 to 850,000 distinct CDR3 sequences, about 17% seen once. Sample: blood. The receptors originated from a woman in her forties or fifties with Graves' hyperthyroidism that later progressed to Graves' ophthalmopathy.

The chain links TRBV27 to TRBJ1-5; TRBD1 is a possible D gene (6 bases). Germline CDR1 reads MNHEY; CDR2 reads SMNVEV (reference sequence). This CDR3 is 15 amino acids long. The V gene lost 7 bases and the J gene lost 1 base, with 14 bases spanning the gap. In DNA form, the CDR3 reads TGTGCCAGCAAAAATTCAGGGGCCAGCAATCAGCCCCAGCATTTT. The encoded protein is CASKNSGASNQPQHF.

The chain recombines TRBV15 with TRBJ2-1; D tentatively fits TRBD1 or TRBD2 (5 bases each). The germline V gene encodes CDR1 LNHNV and CDR2 YYDKDF (reference sequence). The ends were cut back, 0 bases at V and 6 bases at J, with 15 bases in the middle. The length of the CDR3 is 16 residues. CDR3 sequence: CATSRDLRDVGNEQFF. In nucleotides, the CDR3 is TGTGCCACCAGCAGAGATCTAAGGGACGTGGGCAATGAGCAGTTCTTC.

This clonotype has just a few counts. The rearrangement uses TRBV13 and TRBJ1-3, with D possibly being TRBD1 (5 bases). The CDR3 is made up of 13 amino acids. Trimming shortened V by 5 bases and J by 10 bases, and 15 bases separated the two germline ends. CDR1 PRHDT and CDR2 FYEKMQ come from the germline V gene (reference sequence). The CDR3 sequence: CASSAFGALTIYF. CDR3 DNA: TGTGCCAGCAGCGCCTTCGGGGCGTTGACCATATATTTT.

The V call is TRBV6-5, the J call TRBJ2-3; D gene uncertain. V dropped 2 bases and J dropped 8 bases, with 14 bases sitting between them. This CDR3 has 14 amino acids. Per the germline V gene, CDR1 is MNHEY and CDR2 is SVGAGI. The CDR3, as DNA: TGTGCCAGCAGTTACGCTCCGGAGATAGGTACGCAGTATTTT. It codes for CASSYAPEIGTQYF.

This clonotype showed up many times. The chain joins TRBV12-3 or TRBV12-4 to TRBJ1-5, with D maybe TRBD1 (5 bases). The germline V and J ends were trimmed by 6 bases and 3 bases, with 15 bases remaining between them. The CDR3 loop spans 15 amino acids. The CDR3 reads CASRRGAGDNQPQHF. CDR3 sequence (DNA): TGTGCCAGCAGACGAGGGGCAGGAGACAATCAGCCCCAGCATTTT.

This clonotype was counted a few times. The V call is TRBV4-1, the J call TRBJ2-5; D ambiguous. The CDR3 has 13 residues. CDR1 MGHRA and CDR2 YSYEKL come from the germline V gene. V was trimmed by 11 bases and J by 1 base, leaving 14 bases between them. The CDR3 DNA reads as TGCGCCGCCAGTCCAGAGTTCCAAGAGACCCAGTACTTC. Translating it yields CAASPEFQETQYF.

At least ten counts were recorded for this clonotype. The rearrangement joins TRBV11-2 to TRBJ2-3; 8 positions agree with TRBD1. There are 14 residues in the CDR3. Germline CDR1 SGHAT, CDR2 FQNNGV. The ends lost 8 bases at V and 2 bases at J; junction bases unmatched: 6. The CDR3 sequence: CASRTGWDTDTQYF. CDR3 coding DNA: TGTGCCAGCCGGACAGGGTGGGACACAGATACGCAGTATTTT.

This clonotype was recorded a few times. This sequence joins TRBV12-3 or TRBV12-4 and TRBJ1-3, with TRBD1 as a possible D gene (5 bases). The CDR3 spans 14 residues. Trimming pared 6 bases from V and 4 bases from J, leaving 13 bases between. The chain's CDR3 is CASSPRGAGNTIYF. Written as DNA, the CDR3 is TGTGCCAGCAGCCCTAGGGGAGCAGGAAACACCATATATTTT.

This chain connects TRBV7-9 to TRBJ2-2; 14 nucleotides agree with TRBD2. Germline loops: CDR1 SEHNR, CDR2 FQNEAQ (reference sequence). Losses at the gene ends were 7 bases for V and 1 base for J; bases not matched to a gene: 8. This CDR3 has 18 amino acids. CDR3 region: CASTTTGTSGGNTGELFF. CDR3 nucleotide sequence: TGTGCCAGCACAACGACCGGGACTAGCGGGGGGAACACCGGGGAGCTGTTTTTT.

This clonotype was found many times. This rearrangement joins TRBV12-3 or TRBV12-4 to TRBJ1-1; perhaps TRBD1 as D (6 bases). This CDR3 is 12 amino acids long. Trimming took off 6 bases at V and 6 bases at J, with 11 bases between the two ends. The CDR3: CASRSRGSEAFF. The CDR3 bases are TGTGCCAGCAGGTCTAGGGGGTCTGAAGCTTTCTTT.

This clonotype was counted at least ten times. The chain has TRBV7-3 and TRBJ2-3; D might be TRBD1 (6 bases). Germline V gene sequence: CDR1 SGHTA, CDR2 FQGTGA. CDR3 length: 16 residues. Trimming removed 5 bases from V and 0 bases from J, with 15 bases in between. CDR3 region: CASSAQGGPSTDTQYF. The CDR3 DNA reads as TGTGCCAGCAGCGCACAGGGTGGGCCTAGCACAGATACGCAGTATTTT.

This clonotype came up a few times. The chain links TRBV7-8 to TRBJ2-7; 7 nucleotides match TRBD2. Germline CDR1 is SGHVS and CDR2 is FQNEAQ. This CDR3 comprises 16 residues. The trim removed 5 bases at V and 4 bases at J, leaving 14 bases unmatched. The CDR3 nucleotides are TGTGCCAGCAGCAGTATGTCCCCTAGCGGATATTACGAGCAGTACTTC. Encoded protein: CASSSMSPSGYYEQYF. Combining the CDR3 with reference TRBV7-8 and TRBJ2-7 gives the whole variable domain GAGVSQSPRYKVAKRGQDVALRCDPISGHVSLFWYQQALGQGPEFLTYFQNEAQLDKSGLPSDRFFAERPEGSVSTLKIQRTQQEDSAVYLCASSSMSPSGYYEQYFGPGTRLTVT.

In its sample, this clonotype was seen many times. This chain links TRBV6-1 with TRBJ1-1; D possibly corresponds to TRBD1 (5 bases). Germline V gene data show CDR1 as MNHNS and CDR2 as SASEGT. V lost 10 bases to trimming and J lost 1 base, with 22 bases between them. CDR3 size: 16 residues. CDR3 residues: CATSPPGSIRNTEAFF. The CDR3 region has the DNA TGTGCCACCTCACCCCCAGGGAGTATCAGGAACACTGAAGCTTTCTTT.

The chain links TRBV7-2 to TRBJ2-7; D gene uncertain. This CDR3 comprises 13 residues. Germline CDR1 SGHTA, CDR2 FQGNSA. V gave up 10 bases and J gave up 0 bases, with 13 bases separating them. In DNA form, the CDR3 reads TGTGCCACCAGTTCCGGCTTCTCCTACGAGCAGTACTTC. This encodes CATSSGFSYEQYF.

This clonotype has a count of ten or more. The chain is built from TRBV5-1 and TRBJ1-1; 7 positions match TRBD1. Germline V gene sequence: CDR1 SGHRS, CDR2 YFSETQ. The CDR3 totals 15 residues. Losses at the gene ends were 2 bases for V and 2 bases for J; bases not matched to a gene: 6. The CDR3 bases are TGCGCCAGCAGCTTCCAAAGACAGGGAAACACTGAAGCTTTCTTT. Residues: CASSFQRQGNTEAFF.

On this clonotype: One end of the junction varies from germline; a read error may be responsible. J is TRBJ2-1 and V is TRBV12-3 or TRBV12-4; possibly TRBD1 for D (6 bases). The CDR3 loop spans 15 amino acids. The CDR3 is CASIKRTASNNGQFF. In nucleotides, the CDR3 is TGTGCCAGCATTAAGCGGACAGCGAGTAACAATGGGCAGTTCTTC.

J is TRBJ1-2 and V is TRBV7-8; the D is unclear. With 5 bases removed from V and 4 bases from J, the gap between germline ends came to 17 bases. The CDR3 length is 15 residues. Germline V lookup: CDR1 SGHVS, CDR2 FQNEAQ. The CDR3 bases are TGTGCCAGCAGCCCTAGGCGGGATCCCAGCTATGGCTACACCTTC. Translation gives CASSPRRDPSYGYTF.

The chain combines TRBV2 with TRBJ2-3; D is perhaps TRBD2 (6 bases). There are 15 residues in the CDR3. Looked up from germline, CDR1 is SNHLY and CDR2 is FYNNEI. V lost 1 base and J 4 bases, leaving 12 bases between the germline ends. Written as DNA, the CDR3 is TGTGCCAGCAGTGAAGGGGTCGGCGGGGCAGATACGCAGTATTTT. This sequence encodes CASSEGVGGADTQYF. The full variable domain, completed using reference TRBV2 and TRBJ2-3, is EPEVTQTPSHQVTQMGQEVILRCVPISNHLYFYWYRQILGQKVEFLVSFYNNEISEKSEIFDDQFSVERPDGSNFTLKIRSTKLEDSAMYFCASSEGVGGADTQYFGPGTRLTVL.

This clonotype was seen repeatedly, ten times or more. The chain is built from TRBV7-9 and TRBJ2-5, with D tentatively TRBD1 (6 bases). Germline V gene sequence: CDR1 SEHNR, CDR2 FQNEAQ (reference sequence). The CDR3 length is 15 residues. V was clipped by 5 bases and J by 5 bases, with 18 bases between them. The CDR3 nucleotides are TGTGCCAGCAGCCCGAGGACTCTCCAGGGGGAGACCCAGTACTTC. This translates into CASSPRTLQGETQYF.

This clonotype has ten or more counts. The chain couples TRBV20-1 to TRBJ2-1; 11 nucleotides agree with TRBD2. Germline CDR1 DFQATT, CDR2 SNEGSKA (reference sequence). The CDR3 runs to 15 residues. V lost 2 bases, J lost 4 bases, and 4 bases stayed unmatched. CDR3 residues: CSARTSGGSYNEQFF. For the CDR3, the DNA is TGCAGTGCTAGAACTAGCGGGGGTTCGTACAATGAGCAGTTCTTC.

This clonotype was seen repeatedly, ten times or more. The chain couples TRBV24-1 to TRBJ1-5; 7 bases line up with TRBD1. This CDR3 has 15 amino acids. V lost 6 bases, J lost 5 bases, and 9 bases stayed unmatched. The germline V gene encodes CDR1 KGHDR and CDR2 SFDVKD. The CDR3 protein is CATSSTGVGDQPQHF. In nucleotides, the CDR3 is TGTGCCACCAGTTCAACAGGGGTCGGGGATCAGCCCCAGCATTTT.

This clonotype was recorded at least ten times. CDR3 amino acids: CASKKRGTGDNQPQHF. As DNA, the CDR3 is TGTGCCAGCAAAAAACGGGGGACAGGGGACAATCAGCCCCAGCATTTT. The chain recombines TRBV6-1 with TRBJ1-5; 10 nucleotides agree with TRBD1. Per germline, CDR1 MNHNS and CDR2 SASEGT. CDR3 length equals 16 residues. V trimming: 7 bases; J trimming: 3 bases; junction bases outside the gene matches: 9.

This clonotype turned up a few times. V and J are TRBV5-5 and TRBJ2-2; D remains ambiguous. The CDR3 is made up of 16 amino acids. Per germline, CDR1 SGHKS and CDR2 YYEKEE (reference sequence). Between the trimmed V and J ends, which lost 2 bases and 0 bases, there was a span of 11 bases. The CDR3 here is CASSFWAETNTGELFF. For the CDR3, the DNA is TGTGCCAGCAGCTTCTGGGCAGAAACGAACACCGGGGAGCTGTTTTTT.

This clonotype occurred a few times. The chain employs TRBV20-1 and TRBJ1-3; D is perhaps TRBD1 (5 bases). V gave up 0 bases and J gave up 0 bases, with 9 bases separating them. This CDR3 spans 15 amino acids. The germline V gene encodes CDR1 DFQATT and CDR2 SNEGSKA (reference sequence). The CDR3 loop is CSARERGTSGNTIYF. The CDR3 DNA reads TGCAGTGCTAGAGAGCGCGGGACCTCTGGAAACACCATATATTTT.

The sample holds a few counts of this clonotype. CDR3: CASSHRLLPTDTQYF. DNA for the CDR3: TGTGCCAGCAGCCATCGCCTGCTACCTACAGATACGCAGTATTTT. The chain couples TRBV3-1 to TRBJ2-3; no reliable D call. Per germline, CDR1 LGHDT and CDR2 YNNKEL (reference sequence). This CDR3 spans 15 amino acids. The V end lost 3 bases, the J end lost 3 bases, and 13 bases lay between the germline ends.

As concerns this clonotype: Germline is not matched at one junction end, which may reflect a read error. V usage is TRBV29-1 and J usage is TRBJ2-2; D possibly corresponds to TRBD1 (6 bases). In germline, CDR1 is SQVTM, CDR2 ANQGSEA. The CDR3 covers 14 residues. The CDR3 here is CGVEEQGSTGELFF. As DNA, the CDR3 is TGCGGCGTTGAAGAACAGGGAAGCACCGGGGAGCTGTTTTTT.

This clonotype was observed a handful of times. Germline and junction disagree at one end, which may indicate a read error. The chain joins TRBV7-7 to TRBJ2-2; no reliable D call. Germline loops: CDR1 SSHAT, CDR2 FNYEAQ (reference sequence). The CDR3 contains 14 residues. The CDR3 DNA reads as TGTGCTAGCAGCTTTCTGGCGGACACCGGGGAGCTGTTTTTT. Residues: CASSFLADTGELFF.

This clonotype came up many times. This rearrangement joins TRBV15 to TRBJ2-5; tentatively, D is TRBD2 (6 bases). The CDR3 is 15 amino acids. CDR1 is LNHNV and CDR2 is YYDKDF in the germline V gene (reference sequence). Trimming removed 4 bases at V and 2 bases at J, with 14 bases between. CDR3 nucleotide sequence: TGTGCCACCAGCACCGACCTGGCGGGGCAAGAGACCCAGTACTTC. It codes for CATSTDLAGQETQYF.

The CDR3 DNA follows: TGCAGCGTTGAACGCGCAGGGGGCCGGGAAAAACTGTTTTTT. Its translation is CSVERAGGREKLFF. V is TRBV29-1 and J is TRBJ1-4, with 8 bases identical to TRBD1. Looked up from germline, CDR1 is SQVTM and CDR2 is ANQGSEA. CDR3 length: 14 residues. V shed 2 bases and J 8 bases; nucleotides not matched to a gene: 7.

This clonotype was recorded at least ten times. The rearrangement links TRBV5-1 to TRBJ2-7; 9 bases match TRBD1. The CDR3 sequence is 15 residues long. CDR1 and CDR2 from the germline V gene are SGHRS and YFSETQ. V shed 0 bases and J 2 bases; nucleotides not matched to a gene: 3. CDR3 nucleotide sequence: TGCGCCAGCAGCTTGGGGACAGGGGCTCCCTACGAGCAGTACTTC. Translation: CASSLGTGAPYEQYF.

This clonotype was detected many times. In nucleotides, the CDR3 is TGTGCCTGGCGTCCGACGTCCGGGGGCACCATATATTTT. Translation gives CAWRPTSGGTIYF. The chain has TRBV30 and TRBJ1-3; perhaps TRBD1 as D (5 bases). Germline CDR1 reads GTSNPN; CDR2 reads SVGIG (reference sequence). This CDR3 comprises 13 residues. V shed 5 bases and J shed 9 bases, with 17 bases lying between them.

In its sample, this clonotype was seen many times. The gene calls are TRBV12-3 or TRBV12-4 and TRBJ1-1; 7 bases map to TRBD1. This CDR3 is built from 13 residues. V dropped 5 bases and J dropped 4; count of bases not matched to a gene: 4. CDR3 residues: CASSKGQFTEAFF. DNA for the CDR3: TGTGCCAGCAGTAAGGGACAGTTCACTGAAGCTTTCTTT.